These T cell receptor beta chains were read from a single sample in a study of tumor-infiltrating lymphocytes in primary liver carcinoma. Each CDR3 protein is one row after TCRdb ran MiXCR on the multiplex PCR reads. The sample carries about 310,000 distinct CDR3 sequences, 50% to 75% recorded once. The sequenced sample was peripheral blood. Source of these receptors: a woman aged 25 to 39 with primary liver carcinoma and hepatitis B virus infection. Both conserved end residues are part of each CDR3. A D gene is named only where the DNA matches it firmly. Size tells how often a clone was seen (once, few, many) or the class of an expanded clone, and some rows leave it out.

D | J | V | size | CDR3 | DNA
. | TRBJ2-7 | TRBV13 | few | CASSLGEGAYEQYF | TGTGCCAGCAGCTTAGGGGAGGGGGCCTACGAGCAGTACTTC
TRBD1 | TRBJ1-5 | TRBV6-5 | once | CASNWLGQGVECQPQHF | TGTGCCAGCAACTGGTTGGGACAGGGGGTAGAGTGTCAGCCCCAGCATTTT
TRBD2 | TRBJ2-3 | TRBV6-1 | many | CASSRGGADTQYF | TGTGCCAGCTCCCGGGGGGGGGCCGATACGCAGTATTTT
TRBD1 | TRBJ1-3 | TRBV5-6 | few | CASGGQAKGNTIYF | TGTGCCAGCGGGGGACAGGCTAAAGGAAACACCATATATTTT
TRBD1 | TRBJ1-2 | TRBV4-1 | . | CASSQSTGTGFYTF | TGCGCCAGCAGCCAATCTACCGGGACAGGGTTCTACACCTTC
. | TRBJ2-1 | TRBV7-9 | few | CASSPEGQKQFF | TGTGCCAGCAGCCCCGAGGGCCAGAAGCAGTTCTTC
TRBD2 | TRBJ2-5 | TRBV12-3/TRBV12-4 | . | CASRGLAGGWDAQYF | TGTGCCAGCAGGGGACTAGCGGGAGGATGGGATGCCCAGTACTTC
TRBD2 | TRBJ2-5 | TRBV4-3 | . | CASSQGRAGGGQETRYF | TGCGCCAGCAGCCAAGGGAGAGCGGGAGGTGGGCAAGAGACCCGGTACTTC
TRBD2 | TRBJ2-3 | TRBV5-4 | . | CASSTIAGGFLDTQYF | TGTGCCAGCAGCACAATAGCGGGAGGTTTTTTGGATACGCAGTATTTT
. | TRBJ2-7 | TRBV6-1 | many | CASFQGPYEQYF | TGTGCCAGCTTTCAGGGTCCCTACGAGCAGTACTTC
. | TRBJ2-5 | TRBV12-3/TRBV12-4 | . | CASSSLMLFETQYF | TGTGCCAGTAGTTCGCTAATGCTTTTTGAGACCCAGTACTTC
TRBD1 | TRBJ2-4 | TRBV28 | . | CASSLSGQGLQNIQYF | TGTGCCAGCAGTTTATCGGGACAGGGTCTCCAAAACATTCAGTACTTC
TRBD2 | TRBJ2-7 | TRBV12-3/TRBV12-4 | . | CASSSRTSGRAFIYGQYF | TGTGCCAGCAGTTCGAGGACTAGCGGGAGGGCCTTTATCTACGGGCAGTACTTC
. | TRBJ2-5 | TRBV14 | few | CASSLIPGGGRETQYF | TGTGCCAGCAGCCTCATACCCGGAGGGGGCCGAGAGACCCAGTACTTC
. | TRBJ2-3 | TRBV7-9 | . | CASRRGGDTQYF | TGTGCCAGCAGGAGGGGCGGGGATACACAGTATTTT
. | TRBJ1-1 | TRBV29-1 | many | CSVDSRLNTEAFF | TGCAGCGTTGATAGTCGGCTGAACACTGAAGCTTTCTTT
TRBD2 | TRBJ2-3 | TRBV6-5 | . | CASKAVFRREGTDTQYF | TGTGCCAGCAAGGCCGTCTTCCGTCGGGAGGGTACAGATACGCAGTATTTT
. | TRBJ1-4 | TRBV11-3 | . | CASCSVRGEREKLFF | TGTGCCAGCTGCTCGGTCCGCGGAGAGAGAGAAAAACTGTTTTTT
TRBD2 | TRBJ2-1 | TRBV6-5 | . | CDSSLTSGILDEQFF | TGTGACAGCAGTCTCACTAGCGGGATCCTCGATGAGCAGTTCTTC
. | TRBJ2-3 | TRBV6-2/TRBV6-3 | . | CASSISGRTDTQYF | TGTGCCAGCAGCATTAGCGGAAGGACAGATACGCAGTATTTT
. | TRBJ2-1 | TRBV11-3 | . | CASSPPLGLAGIQSF | TGTGCCAGCAGCCCCCCCTTAGGACTGGCGGGGATTCAGTCCTTC
TRBD2 | TRBJ2-1 | TRBV4-1 | few | CASSQRGSGSSYNEQFF | TGCGCCAGCAGCCAGCGCGGTAGCGGGAGCTCCTACAATGAGCAGTTCTTC
. | TRBJ2-7 | TRBV7-9 | . | CASSFTGSASPYEQYF | TGTGCCAGCAGCTTTACAGGGAGCGCCTCCCCCTACGAGCAGTACTTC
TRBD2 | TRBJ2-7 | TRBV6-6 | few | CAGSPLAGVVYEQYF | TGTGCCGGCAGTCCTTTAGCGGGAGTAGTGTACGAGCAGTACTTC
. | TRBJ1-1 | TRBV6-2/TRBV6-3 | many | CASSYRRWTEAFF | TGTGCCAGCAGTTATAGGAGATGGACTGAAGCTTTCTTT